Below, one T cell receptor (beta chain) is given with its context. This sample is drawn from a study of blood T cell repertoires in COVID-19. As for the study in general: Whether acute or convalescent, the COVID-19 samples came from the United States, Italy and Spain. Nucleic acid was either cDNA or gDNA, and it came from T cells, B-cell-depleted T cells, or PBMCs.

Recruited during active infection, patients (from Seattle) were subsequently followed longitudinally. V was trimmed by 5 bases and J by 5 bases, leaving 10 bases between them. CDR1 and CDR2 from the germline V gene are SEHNR and FQNEAQ (reference sequence). CDR3 length: 13 residues. Method: immunoSEQ multiplex PCR; TCRdb's copy keeps in-frame clones and lacks some. This sample has 300,000 to 400,000 clones; about nine tenths occur once, and the top ten carry approximately 9.4%. The gene calls are TRBV7-9 and TRBJ1-5, with no clear D. The TCR originated in a young man with COVID-19, enrolled during active disease. The specimen sequenced was peripheral blood. The CDR3 is CASSPGGDQPQHF. The CDR3 DNA reads as TGTGCCAGCAGCCCCGGCGGGGATCAGCCCCAGCATTTT.